The clone carrying this T cell receptor beta chain was found a few times. Trimming cost V 2 bases and J 8 bases; bases outside gene matches: 6. The CDR3 spans 15 residues. Germline loops: CDR1 MNHEY, CDR2 SVGEGT. TCRdb independently ran MiXCR on the RT-PCR reads; one entry per CDR3 protein. The sample lists hundreds of thousands of distinct CDR3 sequences; 13% to 15% were seen once. This sequence was found in a female donor in good health, serving as a healthy control. Sequencing was carried out using memory CD4+ T cells from blood. The V gene is TRBV6-2 or TRBV6-3, the J gene TRBJ2-1, with TRBD1 matching 10 bases. CDR3 sequence (DNA): TGTGCCAGCAGTTACGGGACAGGGGAGGTGGATGAGCAGTTCTTC. It translates to CASSYGTGEVDEQFF.